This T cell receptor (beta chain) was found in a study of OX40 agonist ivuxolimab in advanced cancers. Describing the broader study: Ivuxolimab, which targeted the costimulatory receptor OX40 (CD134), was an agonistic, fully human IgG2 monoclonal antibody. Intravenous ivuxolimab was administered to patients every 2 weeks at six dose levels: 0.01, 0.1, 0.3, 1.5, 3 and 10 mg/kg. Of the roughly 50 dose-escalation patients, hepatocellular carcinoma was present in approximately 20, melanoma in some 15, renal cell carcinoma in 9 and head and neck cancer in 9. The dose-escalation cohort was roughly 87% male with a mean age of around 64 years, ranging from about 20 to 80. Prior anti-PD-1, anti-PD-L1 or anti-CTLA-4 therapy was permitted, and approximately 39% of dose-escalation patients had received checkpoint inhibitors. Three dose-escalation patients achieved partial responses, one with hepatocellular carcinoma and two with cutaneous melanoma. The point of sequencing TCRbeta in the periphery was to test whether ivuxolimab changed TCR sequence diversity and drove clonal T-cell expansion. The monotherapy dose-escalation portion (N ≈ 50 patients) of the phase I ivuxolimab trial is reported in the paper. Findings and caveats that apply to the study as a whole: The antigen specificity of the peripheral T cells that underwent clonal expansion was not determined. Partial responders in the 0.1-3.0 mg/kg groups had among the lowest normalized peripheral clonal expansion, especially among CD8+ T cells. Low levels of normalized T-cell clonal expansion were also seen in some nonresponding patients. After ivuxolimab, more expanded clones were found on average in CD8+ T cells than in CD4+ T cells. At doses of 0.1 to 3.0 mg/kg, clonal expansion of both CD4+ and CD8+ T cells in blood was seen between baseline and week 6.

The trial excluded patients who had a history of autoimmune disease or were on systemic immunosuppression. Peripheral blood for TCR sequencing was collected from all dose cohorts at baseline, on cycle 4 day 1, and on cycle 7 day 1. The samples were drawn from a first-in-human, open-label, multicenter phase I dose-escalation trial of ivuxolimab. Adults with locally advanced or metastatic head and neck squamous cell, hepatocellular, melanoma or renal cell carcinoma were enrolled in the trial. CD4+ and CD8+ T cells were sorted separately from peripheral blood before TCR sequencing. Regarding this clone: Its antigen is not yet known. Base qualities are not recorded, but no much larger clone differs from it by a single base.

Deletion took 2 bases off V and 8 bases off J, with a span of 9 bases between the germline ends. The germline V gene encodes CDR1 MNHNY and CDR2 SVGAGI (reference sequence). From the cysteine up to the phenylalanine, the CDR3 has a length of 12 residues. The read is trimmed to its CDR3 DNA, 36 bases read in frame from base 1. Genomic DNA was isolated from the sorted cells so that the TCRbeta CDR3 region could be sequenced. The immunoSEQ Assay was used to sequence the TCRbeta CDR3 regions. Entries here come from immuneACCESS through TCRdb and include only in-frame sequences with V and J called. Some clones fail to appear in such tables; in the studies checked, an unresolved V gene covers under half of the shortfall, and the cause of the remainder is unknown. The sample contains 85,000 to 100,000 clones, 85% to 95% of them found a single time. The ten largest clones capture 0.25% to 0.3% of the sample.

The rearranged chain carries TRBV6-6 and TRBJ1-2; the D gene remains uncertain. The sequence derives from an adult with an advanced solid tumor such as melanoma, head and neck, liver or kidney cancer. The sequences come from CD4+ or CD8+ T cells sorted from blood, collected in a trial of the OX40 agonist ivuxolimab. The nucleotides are TGTGCCAGCAGTTACGGCTTAACCGGCTACACCTTC. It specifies CASSYGLTGYTF.